The sequence of this T cell receptor beta chain was determined in a study of blood T cells in healthy people across ages. Overall study: When template switching was applied, about one barcoded beta molecule was captured per two T cells.

A sample-barcoded 5' primer and a J-beta primer mix were used in a second PCR of about 6 to 11 cycles. TCRdb re-analysed the 5' RACE reads in MiXCR, keeping a single row per CDR3 protein. This table has just over 1 million distinct CDR3 sequences, more than 40% appearing once. In germline, CDR1 is ENHRY, CDR2 SYGVKD. The V end lost 8 bases, the J end lost 11 bases, and 23 bases lay between the germline ends. The CDR3 sequence is 14 residues long. This clonotype was observed a few times. Samples each had at least 5 micrograms of total RNA extracted. This rearrangement joins TRBV10-3 to TRBJ2-3, with D possibly being TRBD1 or TRBD2 (6 bases each). Sequenced: blood. This sequence originates from a woman aged 55 to 70 in good health. This CDR3 reads CAIGRPGAQTKQYF. The CDR3 DNA sequence: TGTGCCATCGGGAGGCCGGGGGCGCAAACAAAGCAGTATTTT.